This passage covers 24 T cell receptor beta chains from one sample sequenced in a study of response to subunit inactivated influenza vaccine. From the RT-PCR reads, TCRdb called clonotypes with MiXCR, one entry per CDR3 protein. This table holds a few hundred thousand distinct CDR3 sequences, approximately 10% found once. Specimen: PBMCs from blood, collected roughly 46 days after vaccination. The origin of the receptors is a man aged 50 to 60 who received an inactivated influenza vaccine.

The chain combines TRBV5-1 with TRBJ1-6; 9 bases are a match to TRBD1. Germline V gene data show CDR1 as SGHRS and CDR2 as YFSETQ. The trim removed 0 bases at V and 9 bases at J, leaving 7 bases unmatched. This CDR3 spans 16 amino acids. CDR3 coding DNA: TGCGCCAGCAGCTTGGCCGGGACAGGGTTCGGTTCACCCCTCCACTTT. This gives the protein CASSLAGTGFGSPLHF. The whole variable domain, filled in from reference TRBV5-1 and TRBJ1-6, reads KAGVTQTPRYLIKTRGQQVTLSCSPISGHRSVSWYQQTPGQGLQFLFEYFSETQRNKGNFPGRFSGRQFSNSRSEMNVSTLELGDSALYLCASSLAGTGFGSPLHFGNGTRLTVT.

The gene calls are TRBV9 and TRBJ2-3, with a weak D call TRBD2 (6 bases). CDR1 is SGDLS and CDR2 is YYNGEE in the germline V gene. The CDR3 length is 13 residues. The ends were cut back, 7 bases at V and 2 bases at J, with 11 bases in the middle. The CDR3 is CASSASVTDTQYF. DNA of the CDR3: TGTGCCAGCTCTGCTAGCGTCACAGATACGCAGTATTTT.

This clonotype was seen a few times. Here the CDR3 DNA reads TGTGCCAGCATGGTAGCCGGATCCCAAGAGACCCAGTACTTC. Its protein is CASMVAGSQETQYF. The chain uses TRBV3-1 and TRBJ2-5; D call uncertain. Trimming cost V 7 bases and J 1 base, with 13 bases left between them. CDR3 length: 14 amino acids. Looked up from germline, CDR1 is LGHDT and CDR2 is YNNKEL (reference sequence).

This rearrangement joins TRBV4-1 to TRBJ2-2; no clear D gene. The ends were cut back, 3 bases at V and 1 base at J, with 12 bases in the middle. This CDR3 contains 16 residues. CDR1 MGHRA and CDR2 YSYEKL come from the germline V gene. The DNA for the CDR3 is TGCGCCAGCAGCCAGCCCACCCCTAGGAACACCGGGGAGCTGTTTTTT. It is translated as CASSQPTPRNTGELFF.

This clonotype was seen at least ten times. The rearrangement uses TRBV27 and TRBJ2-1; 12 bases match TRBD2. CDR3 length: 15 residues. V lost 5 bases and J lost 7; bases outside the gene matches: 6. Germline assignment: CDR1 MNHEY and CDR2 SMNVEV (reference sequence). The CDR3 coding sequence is TGTGCCAGCAGTCCCGGGACTAGCGGGCATAATGAGCAGTTCTTC. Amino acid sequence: CASSPGTSGHNEQFF.

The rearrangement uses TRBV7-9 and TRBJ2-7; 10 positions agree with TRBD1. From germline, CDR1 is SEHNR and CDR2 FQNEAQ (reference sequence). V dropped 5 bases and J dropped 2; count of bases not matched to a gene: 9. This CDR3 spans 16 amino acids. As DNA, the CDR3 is TGTGCCAGCAGCCCGTGGACAGGGGGTATCCCCTACGAGCAGTACTTC. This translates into CASSPWTGGIPYEQYF. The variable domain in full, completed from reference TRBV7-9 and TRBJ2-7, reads DTGVSQNPRHKITKRGQNVTFRCDPISEHNRLYWYRQTLGQGPEFLTYFQNEAQLEKSRLLSDRFSAERPKGSFSTLEIQRTEQGDSAMYLCASSPWTGGIPYEQYFGPGTRLTVT.

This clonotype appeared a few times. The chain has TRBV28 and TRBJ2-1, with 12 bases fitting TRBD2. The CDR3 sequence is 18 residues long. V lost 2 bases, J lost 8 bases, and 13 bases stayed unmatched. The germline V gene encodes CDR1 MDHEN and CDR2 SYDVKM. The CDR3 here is CASSLEVARLAGEDEQFF. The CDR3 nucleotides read TGTGCCAGCAGTTTAGAAGTTGCGAGACTAGCGGGGGAGGATGAGCAGTTCTTC.

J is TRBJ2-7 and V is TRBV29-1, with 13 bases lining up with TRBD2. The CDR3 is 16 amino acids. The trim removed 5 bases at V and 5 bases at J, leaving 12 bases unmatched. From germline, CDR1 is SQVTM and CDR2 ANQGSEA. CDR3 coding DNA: TGCAGCGTTACGGGACTAGCGGGAACCCCAGGGGACGAGCAGTACTTC. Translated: CSVTGLAGTPGDEQYF.

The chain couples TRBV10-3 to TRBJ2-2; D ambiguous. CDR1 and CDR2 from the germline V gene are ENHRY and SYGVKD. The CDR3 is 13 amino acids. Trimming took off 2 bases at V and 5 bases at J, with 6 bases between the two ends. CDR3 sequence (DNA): TGTGCCATCAGTGAGAGTCAGACCGGGGAGCTGTTTTTT. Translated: CAISESQTGELFF.

CDR3: CSAGPSGGADTQYF. CDR3 in DNA: TGCAGCGCTGGTCCGAGCGGGGGGGCAGATACGCAGTATTTT. V usage is TRBV29-1 and J usage is TRBJ2-3, with 10 positions matching TRBD2. This CDR3 region has 14 residues. Germline V gene sequence: CDR1 SQVTM, CDR2 ANQGSEA. Trimming removed 7 bases from V and 4 bases from J; junction bases left unmatched: 8.

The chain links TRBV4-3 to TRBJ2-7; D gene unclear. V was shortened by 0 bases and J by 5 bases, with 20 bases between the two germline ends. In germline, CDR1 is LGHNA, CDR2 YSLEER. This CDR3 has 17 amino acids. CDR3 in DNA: TGCGCCAGCAGCCAAGAGCTGTGGGCAGGCCCCTCGGACGAGCAGTACTTC. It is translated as CASSQELWAGPSDEQYF.

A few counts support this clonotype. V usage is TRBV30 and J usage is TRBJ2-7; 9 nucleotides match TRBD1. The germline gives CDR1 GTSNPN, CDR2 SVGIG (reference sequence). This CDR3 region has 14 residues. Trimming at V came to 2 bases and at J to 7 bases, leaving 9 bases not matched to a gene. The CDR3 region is CAWSLNRGRGEQYF. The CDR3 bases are TGTGCCTGGAGTTTAAACAGGGGGCGCGGAGAGCAGTACTTC.

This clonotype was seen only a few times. The CDR3 protein is CASSVDSGWNEKLFF. The CDR3 DNA is TGTGCCAGCAGCGTAGATTCAGGGTGGAATGAAAAACTGTTTTTT. J is TRBJ1-4 and V is TRBV9; the D gene is possibly TRBD1 (5 bases). Germline CDR1 reads SGDLS; CDR2 reads YYNGEE. The CDR3 extends over 15 amino acids. The V end was cut by 0 bases, the J end by 5 bases, with 11 bases between.

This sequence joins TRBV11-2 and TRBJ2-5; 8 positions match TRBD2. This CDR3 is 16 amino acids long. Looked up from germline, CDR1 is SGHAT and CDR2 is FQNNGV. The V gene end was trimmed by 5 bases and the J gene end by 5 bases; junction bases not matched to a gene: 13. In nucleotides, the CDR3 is TGTGCCAGCAGCGAATACTTAGCGGGGTTTAAGGAGACCCAGTACTTC. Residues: CASSEYLAGFKETQYF.

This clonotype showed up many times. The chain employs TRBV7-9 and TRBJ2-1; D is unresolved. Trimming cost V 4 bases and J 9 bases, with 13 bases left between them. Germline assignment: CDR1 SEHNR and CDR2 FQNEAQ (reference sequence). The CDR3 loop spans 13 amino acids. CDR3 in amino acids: CASSSGSAFEQFF. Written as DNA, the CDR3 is TGTGCCAGCAGCTCAGGAAGCGCGTTTGAGCAGTTCTTC.

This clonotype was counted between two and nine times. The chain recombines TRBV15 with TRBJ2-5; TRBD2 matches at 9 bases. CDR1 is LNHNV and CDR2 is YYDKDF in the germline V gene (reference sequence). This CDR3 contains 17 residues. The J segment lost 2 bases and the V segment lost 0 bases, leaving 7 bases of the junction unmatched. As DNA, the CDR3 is TGTGCCACCAGCAGAGAGGTTACGCTAGCGGGGCAAGAGACCCAGTACTTC. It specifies CATSREVTLAGQETQYF.

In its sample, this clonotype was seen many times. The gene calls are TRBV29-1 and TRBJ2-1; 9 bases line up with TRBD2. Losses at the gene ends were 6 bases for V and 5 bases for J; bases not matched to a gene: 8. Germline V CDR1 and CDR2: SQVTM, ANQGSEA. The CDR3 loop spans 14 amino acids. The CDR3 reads CSVARRLADNEQFF. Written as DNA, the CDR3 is TGCAGCGTCGCGAGGAGACTAGCGGACAATGAGCAGTTCTTC.

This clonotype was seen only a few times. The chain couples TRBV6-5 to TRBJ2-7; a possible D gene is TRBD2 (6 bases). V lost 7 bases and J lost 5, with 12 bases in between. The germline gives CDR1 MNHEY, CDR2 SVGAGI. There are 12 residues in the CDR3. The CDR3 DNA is TGTGCCAGCACCGGGAGAATCCACGAGCAGTACTTC. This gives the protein CASTGRIHEQYF.

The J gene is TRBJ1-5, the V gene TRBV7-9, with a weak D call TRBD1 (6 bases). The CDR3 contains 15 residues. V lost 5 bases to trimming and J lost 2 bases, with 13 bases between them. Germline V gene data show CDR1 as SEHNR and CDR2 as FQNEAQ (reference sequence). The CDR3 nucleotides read TGTGCCAGCAGCCCATCGGACAGTCGCAATCAGCCCCAGCATTTT. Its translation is CASSPSDSRNQPQHF.

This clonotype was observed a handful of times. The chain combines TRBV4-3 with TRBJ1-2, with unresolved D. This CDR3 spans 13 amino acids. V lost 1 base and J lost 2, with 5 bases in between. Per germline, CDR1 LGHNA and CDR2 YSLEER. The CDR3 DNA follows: TGCGCCAGCAGCCAAGGAGAGAACTATGGCTACACCTTC. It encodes CASSQGENYGYTF.

The CDR3, as DNA: TGTGCCAGCAGCCGACAGGGGACAGAGGGCACTGAAGCTTTCTTT. Its translation is CASSRQGTEGTEAFF. This chain connects TRBV3-1 to TRBJ1-1; TRBD1 matches 8 bases. The CDR3 runs 15 residues. V gave up 4 bases and J gave up 4 bases; unmatched junction bases: 8. Germline V CDR1 and CDR2: LGHDT, YNNKEL (reference sequence).

CDR3 protein: CSAGSRRSYEQYF. CDR3 DNA sequence: TGCAGTGCGGGGTCACGGAGATCCTACGAGCAGTACTTC. This chain joins TRBV20-1 and TRBJ2-7; no definite D call. The CDR3 is 13 residues long. The germline CDR1 and CDR2 sequences are DFQATT and SNEGSKA (reference sequence). V dropped 6 bases and J dropped 1 base, with 13 bases sitting between them.

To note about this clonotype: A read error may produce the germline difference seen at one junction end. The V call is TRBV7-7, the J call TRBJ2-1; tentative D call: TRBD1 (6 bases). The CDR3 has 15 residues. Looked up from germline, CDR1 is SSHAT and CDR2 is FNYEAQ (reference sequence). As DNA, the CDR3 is TGTGCTAGCAGGGCCGGCACGTCAGGGGACAATGAGCTGTTCTTC. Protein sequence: CASRAGTSGDNELFF.

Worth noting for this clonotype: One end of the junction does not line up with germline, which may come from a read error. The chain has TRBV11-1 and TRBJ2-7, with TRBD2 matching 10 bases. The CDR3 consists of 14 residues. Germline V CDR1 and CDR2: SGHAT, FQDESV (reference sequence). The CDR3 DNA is TGTCCCAGCAGCCCCAGCGGGAGGGCCTACGAGCAGTACTTC. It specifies CPSSPSGRAYEQYF.